Sequencing of this TCR beta chain was carried out in a study of T cell responses to AZD1222 COVID-19 vaccine. General observations from the study: Only six AZD1222 recipients tested seropositive at baseline.

Per germline, CDR1 MNHNS and CDR2 SASEGT. CDR3 length: 15 residues. V was shortened by 3 bases and J by 0 bases, with 12 bases between the two germline ends. Profiling relied on immunoSEQ multiplex PCR, and the TCRdb table lists in-frame clones only, not all of them. The data show 100,000 to 150,000 clones, 75% to 90% seen once. Of note for this clone: As yet, its antigen is unknown.

The sample was peripheral blood, taken on day 0 of AZD1222 vaccination. The chain recombines TRBV6-1 with TRBJ2-7; D is possibly TRBD1 (6 bases). This sequence originates from an adult in good health. This CDR3 is CASSDPQGPSYEQYF. CDR3 DNA sequence: TGTGCCAGCAGTGACCCCCAGGGGCCCTCCTACGAGCAGTACTTC.